The T cell receptor beta chain described here comes from a study of T cells after yellow fever vaccination. This CDR3 is built from 14 residues. CDR1 is SQVTM, CDR2 ANQGSEA, per germline. V dropped 7 bases and J dropped 1 base, with 16 bases sitting between them. MiXCR was run by TCRdb on the 5' RACE reads, yielding one entry per CDR3 protein. The data show over 110,000 distinct CDR3 sequences, roughly 8% seen once. This clonotype was found many times. J is TRBJ1-1 and V is TRBV29-1; D is ambiguous. Specimen: CD4+ T cells sorted from PBMCs, collected 5 days after the yellow fever booster vaccination. This TCR derives from a man aged 25 to 45 who received the YFV17D yellow fever vaccine. CDR3 sequence (DNA): TGCAGCGCCGAAACTGGCAAGAAGAACACTGAAGCTTTCTTT. Its protein product is CSAETGKKNTEAFF.